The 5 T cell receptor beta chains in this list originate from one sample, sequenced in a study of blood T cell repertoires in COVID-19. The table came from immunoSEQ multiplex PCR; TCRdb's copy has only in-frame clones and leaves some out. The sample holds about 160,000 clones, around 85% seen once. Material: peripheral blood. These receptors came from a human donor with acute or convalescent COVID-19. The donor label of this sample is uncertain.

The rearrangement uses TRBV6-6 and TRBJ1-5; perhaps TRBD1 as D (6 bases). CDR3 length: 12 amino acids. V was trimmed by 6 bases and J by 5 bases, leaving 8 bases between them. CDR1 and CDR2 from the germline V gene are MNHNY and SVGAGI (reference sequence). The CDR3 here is CASRQGDQPQHF. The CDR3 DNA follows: TGTGCCAGCAGACAGGGTGATCAGCCCCAGCATTTT.

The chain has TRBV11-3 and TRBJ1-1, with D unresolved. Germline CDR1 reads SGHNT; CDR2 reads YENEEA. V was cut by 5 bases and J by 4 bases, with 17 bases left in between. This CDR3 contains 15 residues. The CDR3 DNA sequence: TGTGCCAGCAGCAAAGGTCCCCACGGCGGCACTGAAGCTTTCTTT. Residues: CASSKGPHGGTEAFF.

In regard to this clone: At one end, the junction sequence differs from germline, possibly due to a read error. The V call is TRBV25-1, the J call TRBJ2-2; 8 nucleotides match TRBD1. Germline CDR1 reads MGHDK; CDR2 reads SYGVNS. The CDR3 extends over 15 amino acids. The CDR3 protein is CASSDRGLNAGELFF. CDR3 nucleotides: TGTGCCAGCAGTGACAGGGGGCTGAACGCCGGGGAGCTGTTTTTT.

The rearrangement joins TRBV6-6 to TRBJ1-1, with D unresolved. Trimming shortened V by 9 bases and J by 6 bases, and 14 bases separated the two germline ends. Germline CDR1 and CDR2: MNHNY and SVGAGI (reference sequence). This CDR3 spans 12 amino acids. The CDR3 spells CASMRFGAEAFF. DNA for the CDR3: TGTGCCAGTATGAGATTTGGAGCTGAAGCTTTCTTT.

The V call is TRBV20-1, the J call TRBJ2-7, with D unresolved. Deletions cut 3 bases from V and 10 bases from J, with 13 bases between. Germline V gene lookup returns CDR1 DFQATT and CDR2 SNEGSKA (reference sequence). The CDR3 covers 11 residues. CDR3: CSASIRGLQYF. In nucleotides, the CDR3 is TGCAGTGCTAGTATACGAGGCTTACAGTACTTC.